The source of this T cell receptor (beta chain) is a study of shared clonotypes between healthy human individuals. Study-wide results and limits: Across subsets, estimated richness was generally greater for naive than for memory populations.

This CDR3 spans 11 amino acids. The germline V and J ends were trimmed by 1 base and 7 bases, with 4 bases remaining between them. Germline values: CDR1 GTSNPN, CDR2 SVGIG (reference sequence). Naive CD8 populations comprised CD45RO-negative cells positively selected for CCR7, excluding terminally differentiated effector memory CD45RA+ cells. Healthy and HIV-negative, the adult donors had no recent acute infections or vaccinations. In its sample, this clone was seen a few times. Its antigen is currently unknown. DNA at about 0.2 ug, 25,000 to 30,000 T cell genomes, went into sorted-subset replicate PCRs. As originally analysed: ImmunoSEQ only sent back junction sequences with no quality scores, so filtering was done differently. TCRdb keeps only in-frame clones here, not all; method: immunoSEQ multiplex PCR. V, J and clone size derive from that table, while D and trimming were established from the DNA sequence. The sample yields about 2,100,000 clones, roughly 91% seen once.

The receptor comes from a man aged 18 to 29 in good health. Some clones in this sample may be carry-over from other donors' samples. The specimen sequenced was naive CD8+ T cells from PBMCs. The V gene is TRBV30, the J gene TRBJ1-4; D unresolved. The CDR3 DNA reads TGTGCCTGGAGTGGTGGTGAAAAACTGTTTTTT. It encodes CAWSGGEKLFF. The variable domain in full, with the rest retrieved from reference TRBV30 and TRBJ1-4, is SQTIHQWPATLVQPVGSPLSLECTVEGTSNPNLYWYRQAAGRGLQLLFYSVGIGQISSEVPQNLSASRPQDRQFILSSKKLLLSDSGFYLCAWSGGEKLFFGSGTQLSVL.